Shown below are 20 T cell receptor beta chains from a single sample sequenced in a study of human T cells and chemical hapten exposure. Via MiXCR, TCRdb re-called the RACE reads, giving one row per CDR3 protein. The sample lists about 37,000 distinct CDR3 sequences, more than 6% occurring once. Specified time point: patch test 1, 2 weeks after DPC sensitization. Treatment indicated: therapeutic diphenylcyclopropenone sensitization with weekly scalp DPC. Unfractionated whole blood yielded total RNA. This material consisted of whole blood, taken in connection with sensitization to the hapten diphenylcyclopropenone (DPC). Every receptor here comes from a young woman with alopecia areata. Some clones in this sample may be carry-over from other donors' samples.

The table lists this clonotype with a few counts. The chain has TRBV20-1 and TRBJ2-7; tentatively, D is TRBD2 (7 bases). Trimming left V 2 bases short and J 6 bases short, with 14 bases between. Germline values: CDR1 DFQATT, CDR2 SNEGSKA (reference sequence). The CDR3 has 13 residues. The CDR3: CSARRGAGSEQYF. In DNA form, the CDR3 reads TGCAGTGCTAGACGGGGGGCTGGGAGCGAGCAGTACTTC.

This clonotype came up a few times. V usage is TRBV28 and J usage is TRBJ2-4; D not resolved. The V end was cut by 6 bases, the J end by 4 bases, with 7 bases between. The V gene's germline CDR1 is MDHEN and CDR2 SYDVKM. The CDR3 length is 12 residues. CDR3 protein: CASSPPKNIQYF. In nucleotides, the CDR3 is TGTGCCAGCAGCCCCCCAAAAAACATTCAGTACTTC.

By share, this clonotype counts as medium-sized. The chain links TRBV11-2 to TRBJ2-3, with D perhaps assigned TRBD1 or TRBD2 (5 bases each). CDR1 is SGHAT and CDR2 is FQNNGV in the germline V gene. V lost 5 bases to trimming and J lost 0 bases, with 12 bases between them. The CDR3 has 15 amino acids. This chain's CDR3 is CASSPGTASTDTQYF. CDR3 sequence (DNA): TGTGCCAGCAGCCCAGGGACGGCTAGCACAGATACGCAGTATTTT.

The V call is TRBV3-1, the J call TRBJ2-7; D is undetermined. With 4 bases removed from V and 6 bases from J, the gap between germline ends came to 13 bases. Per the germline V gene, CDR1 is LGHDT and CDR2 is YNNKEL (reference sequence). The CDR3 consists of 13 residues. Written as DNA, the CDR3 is TGTGCCAGCAGCCTCCAGAGGCCCTCCGAGCAGTACTTC. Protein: CASSLQRPSEQYF.

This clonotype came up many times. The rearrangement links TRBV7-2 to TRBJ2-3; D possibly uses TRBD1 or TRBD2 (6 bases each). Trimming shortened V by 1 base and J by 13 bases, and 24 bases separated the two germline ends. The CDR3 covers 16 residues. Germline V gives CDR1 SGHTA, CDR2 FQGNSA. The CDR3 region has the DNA TGTGCCAGCAGCTTAGATCGTCCACGGGGGCCGGTTCAAGAGTATTTT. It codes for CASSLDRPRGPVQEYF.

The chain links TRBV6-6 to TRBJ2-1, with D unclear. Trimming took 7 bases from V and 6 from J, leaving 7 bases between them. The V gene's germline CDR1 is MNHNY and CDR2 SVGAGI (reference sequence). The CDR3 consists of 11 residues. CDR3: CASIKGNEQFF. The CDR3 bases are TGTGCCAGCATAAAGGGCAATGAGCAGTTCTTC.

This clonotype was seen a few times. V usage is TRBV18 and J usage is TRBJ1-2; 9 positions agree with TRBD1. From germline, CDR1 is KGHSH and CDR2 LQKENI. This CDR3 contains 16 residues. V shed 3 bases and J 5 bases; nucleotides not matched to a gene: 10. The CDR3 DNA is TGTGCCAGCTCACCTCTTCCCTCTGACAGGGGGTATGGCTACACCTTC. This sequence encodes CASSPLPSDRGYGYTF.

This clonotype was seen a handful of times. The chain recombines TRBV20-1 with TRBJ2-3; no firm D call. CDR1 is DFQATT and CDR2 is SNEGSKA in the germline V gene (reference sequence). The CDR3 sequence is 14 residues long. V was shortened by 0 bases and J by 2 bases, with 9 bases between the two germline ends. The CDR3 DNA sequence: TGCAGTGCTAGAGACTCAGCGTCCACAGATACGCAGTATTTT. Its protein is CSARDSASTDTQYF.

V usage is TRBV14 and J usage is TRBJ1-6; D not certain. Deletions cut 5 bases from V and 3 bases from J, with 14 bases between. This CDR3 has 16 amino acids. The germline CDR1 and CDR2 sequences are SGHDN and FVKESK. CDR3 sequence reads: CASSYRATIYNSPLHF. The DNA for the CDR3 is TGTGCCAGCAGCTACCGGGCCACTATCTATAATTCACCCCTCCACTTT.

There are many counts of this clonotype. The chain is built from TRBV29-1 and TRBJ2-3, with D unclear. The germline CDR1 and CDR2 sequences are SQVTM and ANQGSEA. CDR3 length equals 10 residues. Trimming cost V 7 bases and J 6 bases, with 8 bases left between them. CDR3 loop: CSALRDTQYF. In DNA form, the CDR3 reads TGCAGCGCCTTGAGGGATACGCAGTATTTT.

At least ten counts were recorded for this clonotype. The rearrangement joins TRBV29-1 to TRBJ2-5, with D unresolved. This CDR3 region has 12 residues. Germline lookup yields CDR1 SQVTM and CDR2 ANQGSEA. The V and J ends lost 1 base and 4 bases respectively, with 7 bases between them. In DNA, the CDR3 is TGCAGCGTTGAAGTCCCTCGAGAGACCCAGTACTTC. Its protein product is CSVEVPRETQYF.

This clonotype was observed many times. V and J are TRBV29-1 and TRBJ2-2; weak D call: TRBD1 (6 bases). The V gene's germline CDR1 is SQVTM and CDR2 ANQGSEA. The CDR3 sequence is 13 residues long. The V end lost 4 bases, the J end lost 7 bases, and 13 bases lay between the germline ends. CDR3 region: CSVVFAGVGELFF. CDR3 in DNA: TGCAGCGTTGTTTTTGCAGGGGTCGGGGAGCTGTTTTTT.

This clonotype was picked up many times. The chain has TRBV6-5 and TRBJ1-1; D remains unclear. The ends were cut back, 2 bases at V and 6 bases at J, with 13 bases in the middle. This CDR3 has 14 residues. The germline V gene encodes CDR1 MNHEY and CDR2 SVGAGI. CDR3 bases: TGTGCCAGCAGTTACCAAAAAAAAGACTCTGAAGCTTTCTTT. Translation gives CASSYQKKDSEAFF.

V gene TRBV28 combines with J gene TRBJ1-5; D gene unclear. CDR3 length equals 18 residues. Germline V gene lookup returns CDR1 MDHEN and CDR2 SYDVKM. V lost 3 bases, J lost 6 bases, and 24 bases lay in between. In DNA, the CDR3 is TGTGCCAGCAGTTTTGAGTCCATAGGGCCAGAATTAGGTCAGCCCCAGCATTTT. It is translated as CASSFESIGPELGQPQHF. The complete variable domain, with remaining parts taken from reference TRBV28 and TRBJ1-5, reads DVKVTQSSRYLVKRTGEKVFLECVQDMDHENMFWYRQDPGLGLRLIYFSYDVKMKEKGDIPEGYSVSREKKERFSLILESASTNQTSMYLCASSFESIGPELGQPQHFGDGTRLSIL.

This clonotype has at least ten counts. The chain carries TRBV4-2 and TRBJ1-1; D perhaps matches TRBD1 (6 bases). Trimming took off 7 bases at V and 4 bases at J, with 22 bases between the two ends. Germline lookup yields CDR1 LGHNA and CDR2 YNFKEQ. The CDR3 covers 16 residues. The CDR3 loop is CASKLAEGGGFTEAFF. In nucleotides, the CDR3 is TGTGCCAGCAAACTCGCCGAAGGAGGGGGTTTCACTGAAGCTTTCTTT.

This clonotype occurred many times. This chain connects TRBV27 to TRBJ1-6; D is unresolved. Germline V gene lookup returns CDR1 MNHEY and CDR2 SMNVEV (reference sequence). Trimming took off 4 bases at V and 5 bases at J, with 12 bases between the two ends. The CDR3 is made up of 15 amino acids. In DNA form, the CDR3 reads TGTGCCAGCAGTTCCCATTCCGTCAATAATTCACCCCTCCACTTT. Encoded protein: CASSSHSVNNSPLHF.

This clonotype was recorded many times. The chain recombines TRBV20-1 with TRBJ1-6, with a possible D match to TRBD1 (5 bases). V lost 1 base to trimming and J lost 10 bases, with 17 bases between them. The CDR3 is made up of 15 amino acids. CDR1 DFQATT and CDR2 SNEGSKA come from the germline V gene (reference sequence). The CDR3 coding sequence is TGCAGTGCTAGAGGGGGAACGGGGGAAAGATCACCCCTCCACTTT. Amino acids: CSARGGTGERSPLHF.

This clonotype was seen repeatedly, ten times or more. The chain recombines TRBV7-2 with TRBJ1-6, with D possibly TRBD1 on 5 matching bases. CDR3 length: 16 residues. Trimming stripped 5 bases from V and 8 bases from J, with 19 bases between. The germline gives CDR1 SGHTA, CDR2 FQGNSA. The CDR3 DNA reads TGTGCCAGCAGCCTAAACCCCGGGACGGACTATTCACCCCTCCACTTT. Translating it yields CASSLNPGTDYSPLHF.

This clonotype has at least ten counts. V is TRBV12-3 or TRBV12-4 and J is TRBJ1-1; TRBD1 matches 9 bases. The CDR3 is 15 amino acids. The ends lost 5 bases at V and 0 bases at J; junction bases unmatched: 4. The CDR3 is CASSNRTGVNTEAFF. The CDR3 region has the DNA TGTGCCAGCAGTAACCGGACAGGGGTGAACACTGAAGCTTTCTTT.

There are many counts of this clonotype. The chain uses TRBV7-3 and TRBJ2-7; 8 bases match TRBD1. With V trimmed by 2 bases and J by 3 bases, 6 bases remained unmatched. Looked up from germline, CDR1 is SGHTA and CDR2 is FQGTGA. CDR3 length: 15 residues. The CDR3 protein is CASSLASTGVYEQYF. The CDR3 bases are TGTGCCAGCAGCTTAGCTTCGACAGGGGTCTACGAGCAGTACTTC. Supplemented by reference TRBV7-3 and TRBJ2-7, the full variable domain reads GAGVSQTPSNKVTEKGKYVELRCDPISGHTALYWYRQSLGQGPEFLIYFQGTGAADDSGLPNDRFFAVRPEGSVSTLKIQRTERGDSAVYLCASSLASTGVYEQYFGPGTRLTVT.